This T cell receptor beta chain stems from a study of blood T cell repertoires in COVID-19 (TCRdb year 2020). Turning to the overall study: The collaborator samples originated in the United States, Italy and Spain and spanned the acute and convalescent phases of COVID-19. The prospective study material was composed of cDNA or gDNA derived from T cells, B-cell-depleted T cells, or PBMCs. Deeply sampled blood TCRbeta repertoires from subjects exposed to, actively infected with, or recovered from COVID-19 were included in the dataset. The repertoires were made available in a free public database intended to serve as a resource for research on the immune response to SARS-CoV-2. Samples were obtained from the ongoing ImmuneRACE study (first 160 participants) and from 1,254 subjects provided by 6 global collaborators. Sample metadata almost always included a de-identified subject ID, COVID-19 status, age in years and sex. Where HLA class I and class II types were available, the types were taken from metadata supplied by the sample provider, not from assay-based typing.

What the authors observed across the whole study: The quantity of clinical and demographic metadata differed by source and by participant and was supplied without curation.

Sequences LGHDT (CDR1) and YNNKEL (CDR2) are obtained from the germline V gene (reference sequence). V is reduced by 5 bases and J by 1 base, leaving a spacing of 5 bases between them. From the cysteine through the phenylalanine, the CDR3 covers 12 amino acids. The DNA shown is the 36-base CDR3, in frame from base 1. The collaborating institutions used their own protocols to collect whole blood in K2EDTA tubes. For TCRbeta analysis, collaborators shipped samples in one of three forms: frozen whole blood, isolated PBMCs, or DNA extracted from either of those sample types. TCRbeta CDR3 regions were amplified from genomic DNA by means of the immunoSEQ Assay, a bias-controlled multiplex PCR. Concerning the study's data processing: The number of nucleated cells in each sample was estimated by amplification of reference gene primers within the assay. To quantify the absolute abundance of each unique TCRbeta CDR3 rearrangement, sequence reads were collapsed and filtered. For each sample, productive Simpson clonality was calculated as the square root of Simpson's diversity index over productive rearrangements. As stored in TCRdb, this immuneACCESS dataset retains in-frame rearrangements with V and J assigned. A fraction of the clones does not appear; measured against another copy, unresolved V genes explain less than half of the discrepancy, and the remainder lacks a known reason. Clonal size and the V and J genes are those of that table, whereas D and trimming came from the DNA. This sample holds under 300,000 clones; around 83% were observed only once. The ten largest make up roughly a tenth of the sample.

A note on this clone: Its antigen remains unidentified. Nothing much larger sits one base from this clone, and base qualities are not available.

Rearrangement joined TRBV3-1 (or the pseudogene TRBV3-2) to TRBJ1-1, and perhaps TRBD1 as D gene, on 5 matching bases. The sequence was collected from a woman of 80 years or more with acute or convalescent COVID-19. Sequencing was done on a sample of peripheral blood. CDR3 loop: CASSRGNTEAFF. DNA sequence: TGTGCCAGCAGCAGGGGGAACACTGAAGCTTTCTTT.